This TCR beta chain comes out of a study of early T cells in non-severe SARS-CoV-2 infection. About the study: RNA in bulk from unsorted whole blood was sequenced, and chains were unpaired. Study conclusions and caveats: Private and CD4 specificities were missed by VDJdb matching, skewed to anti-spike CD8.

The CDR3 consists of 14 residues. The V gene end was trimmed by 3 bases and the J gene end by 9 bases; junction bases not matched to a gene: 5. In this sample, this clonotype turned up a few times. No antigen is known for it. The protocol attached unique molecular identifiers to individual cDNA molecules. One entry per CDR3 protein results from TCRdb running MiXCR on the 5' RACE reads. In the table there are around 84,000 distinct CDR3 sequences, about 10% of which are singletons. The sample was whole blood, taken at baseline. The sequence derives from an adult who was a healthcare worker with PCR-confirmed SARS-CoV-2 infection or an uninfected control (not recorded which). The gene calls are TRBV12-3 or TRBV12-4 and TRBJ2-1; 10 bases align to TRBD2. In nucleotides, the CDR3 is TGTGCCAGCAGTTTCCGGACTAGCGGATTTGAGCAGTTCTTC. This sequence encodes CASSFRTSGFEQFF.